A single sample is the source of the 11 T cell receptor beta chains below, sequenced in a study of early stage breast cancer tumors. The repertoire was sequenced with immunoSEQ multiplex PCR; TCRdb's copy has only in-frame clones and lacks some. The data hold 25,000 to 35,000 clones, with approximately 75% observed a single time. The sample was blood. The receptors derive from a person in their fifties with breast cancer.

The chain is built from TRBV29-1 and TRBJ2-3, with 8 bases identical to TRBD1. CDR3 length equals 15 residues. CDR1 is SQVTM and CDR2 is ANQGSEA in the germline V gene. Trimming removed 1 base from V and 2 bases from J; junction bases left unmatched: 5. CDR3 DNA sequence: TGCAGCGTTGAAGGTGGTCAGGGGGCCACAGATACGCAGTATTTT. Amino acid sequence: CSVEGGQGATDTQYF.

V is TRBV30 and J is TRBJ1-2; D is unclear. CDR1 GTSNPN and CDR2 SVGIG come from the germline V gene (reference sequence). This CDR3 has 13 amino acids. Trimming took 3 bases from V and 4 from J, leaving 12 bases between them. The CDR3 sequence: CAWSHDMLYGYTF. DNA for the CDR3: TGTGCCTGGAGCCACGACATGCTCTATGGCTACACCTTC.

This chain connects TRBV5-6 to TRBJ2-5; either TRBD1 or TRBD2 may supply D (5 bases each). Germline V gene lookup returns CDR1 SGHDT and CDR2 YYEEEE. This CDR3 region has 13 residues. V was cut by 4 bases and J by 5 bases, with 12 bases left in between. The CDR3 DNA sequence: TGTGCCAGCAGCGTTGAGGGGCTCGAGACCCAGTACTTC. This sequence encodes CASSVEGLETQYF.

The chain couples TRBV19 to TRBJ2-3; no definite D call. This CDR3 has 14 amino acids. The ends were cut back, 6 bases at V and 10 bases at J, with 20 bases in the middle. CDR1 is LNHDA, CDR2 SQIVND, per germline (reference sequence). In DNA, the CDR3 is TGTGCCAGTAGCCTTAGCCCCTATGGGAACCCGCAGTATTTT. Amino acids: CASSLSPYGNPQYF.

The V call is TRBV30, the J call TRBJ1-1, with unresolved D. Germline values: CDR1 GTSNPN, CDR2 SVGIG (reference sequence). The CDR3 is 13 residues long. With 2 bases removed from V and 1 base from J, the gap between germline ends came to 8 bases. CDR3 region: CAWSSGKNTEAFF. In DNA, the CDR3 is TGTGCCTGGAGTAGCGGCAAGAACACTGAAGCTTTCTTT.

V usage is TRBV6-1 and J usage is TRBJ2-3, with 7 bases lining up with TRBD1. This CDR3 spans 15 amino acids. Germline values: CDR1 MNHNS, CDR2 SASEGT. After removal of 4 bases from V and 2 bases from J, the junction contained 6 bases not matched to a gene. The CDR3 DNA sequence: TGTGCCAGCAGTGGCCGGGACAGCTACACAGATACGCAGTATTTT. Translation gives CASSGRDSYTDTQYF.

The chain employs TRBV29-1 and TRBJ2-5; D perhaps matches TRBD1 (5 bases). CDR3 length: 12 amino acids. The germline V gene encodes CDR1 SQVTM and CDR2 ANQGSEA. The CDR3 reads CTIGQGQETQYF. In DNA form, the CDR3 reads TGCACCATAGGGCAGGGCCAAGAGACCCAGTACTTC.

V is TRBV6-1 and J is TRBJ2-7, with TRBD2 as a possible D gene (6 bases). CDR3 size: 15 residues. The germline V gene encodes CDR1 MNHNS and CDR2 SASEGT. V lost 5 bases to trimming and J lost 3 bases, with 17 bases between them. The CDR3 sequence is CASSLPGTVGYEQYF. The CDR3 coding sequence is TGTGCCAGCAGTTTACCCGGGACTGTTGGCTACGAGCAGTACTTC.

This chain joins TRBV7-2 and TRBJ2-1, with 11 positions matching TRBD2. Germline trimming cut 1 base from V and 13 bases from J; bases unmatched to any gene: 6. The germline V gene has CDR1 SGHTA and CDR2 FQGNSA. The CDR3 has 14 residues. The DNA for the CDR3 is TGTGCCAGCAGCTTAGTGATAGCGGGAGGGCCCCAGTTCTTC. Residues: CASSLVIAGGPQFF.

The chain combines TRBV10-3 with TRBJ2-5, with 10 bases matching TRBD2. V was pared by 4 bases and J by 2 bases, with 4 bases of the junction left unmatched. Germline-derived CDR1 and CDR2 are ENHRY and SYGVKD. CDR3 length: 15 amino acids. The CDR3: CAISAGTSEQETQYF. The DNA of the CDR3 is TGTGCCATCAGTGCTGGGACTAGCGAACAAGAGACCCAGTACTTC.

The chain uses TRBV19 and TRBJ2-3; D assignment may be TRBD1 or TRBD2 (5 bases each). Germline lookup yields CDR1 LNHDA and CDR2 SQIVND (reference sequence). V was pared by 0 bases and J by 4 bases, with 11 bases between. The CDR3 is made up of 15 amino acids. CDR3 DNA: TGTGCCAGTAGTATAGAAACGAGAGGGGCAGATACGCAGTATTTT. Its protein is CASSIETRGADTQYF.